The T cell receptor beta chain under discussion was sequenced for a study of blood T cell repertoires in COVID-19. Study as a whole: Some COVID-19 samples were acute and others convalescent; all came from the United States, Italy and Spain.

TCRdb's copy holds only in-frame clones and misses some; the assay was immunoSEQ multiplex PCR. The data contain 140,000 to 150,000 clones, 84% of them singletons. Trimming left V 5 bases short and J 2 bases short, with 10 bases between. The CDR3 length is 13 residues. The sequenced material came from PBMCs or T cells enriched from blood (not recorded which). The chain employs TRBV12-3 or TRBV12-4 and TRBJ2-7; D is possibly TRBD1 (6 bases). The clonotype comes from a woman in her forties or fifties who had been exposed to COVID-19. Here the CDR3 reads CASSPGTPYEQYF. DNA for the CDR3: TGTGCCAGCAGTCCCGGGACACCCTACGAGCAGTACTTC.